The 24 T cell receptor beta chains below come from one sample, sequenced in a study of T cell responses to AZD1222 COVID-19 vaccine. Generated by immunoSEQ multiplex PCR, the TCRdb table keeps only in-frame clones and is missing some. The profile shows approximately 100,000 clones, roughly nine tenths of them singletons. This specimen was peripheral blood, taken on day 0 of AZD1222 vaccination. The receptors were gathered from an adult in good health.

This clone was counted only a few times. This chain uses TRBV7-6 with TRBJ2-7, with TRBD1 as a possible D gene (6 bases). The CDR3 length is 15 residues. The V end was cut by 0 bases, the J end by 2 bases, with 11 bases between. CDR1 SGHVS and CDR2 FNYEAQ come from the germline V gene. CDR3 in amino acids: CASSLAQGPAYEQYF. In DNA form, the CDR3 reads TGTGCCAGCAGCTTAGCGCAGGGGCCCGCCTACGAGCAGTACTTC.

This clone was seen a handful of times. The V call is TRBV5-4, the J call TRBJ2-1; 9 bases match TRBD2. V was pared by 4 bases and J by 0 bases, with 5 bases of the junction left unmatched. From germline, CDR1 is SGHNT and CDR2 YYREEE (reference sequence). The CDR3 has 16 residues. CDR3 amino acids: CASSRLTSGSYNEQFF. CDR3 DNA sequence: TGTGCCAGCAGCCGTTTGACTAGCGGCTCCTACAATGAGCAGTTCTTC.

This chain uses TRBV9 with TRBJ1-2, with 7 bases lining up with TRBD1. The germline V gene has CDR1 SGDLS and CDR2 YYNGEE. The CDR3 loop spans 15 amino acids. The trim removed 0 bases at V and 4 bases at J, leaving 6 bases unmatched. The CDR3 sequence: CASSVEGASSYGYTF. The CDR3 bases are TGTGCCAGCAGCGTAGAGGGGGCGTCTAGCTATGGCTACACCTTC.

V is TRBV2 and J is TRBJ1-6; TRBD1 agrees at 8 bases. The CDR3 contains 14 residues. Germline CDR1 SNHLY, CDR2 FYNNEI. The V and J ends lost 3 bases and 9 bases, in that order; junction bases with no gene match: 4. CDR3 DNA: TGTGCCAGCAGTGACGACAGGGGTCGTTCACCCCTCCACTTT. Residues: CASSDDRGRSPLHF.

This clone came up once. V and J are TRBV12-5 and TRBJ1-1; D is ambiguous. V shed 3 bases and J shed 0 bases, with 5 bases lying between them. This CDR3 spans 13 amino acids. CDR1 and CDR2 from the germline V gene are LGHNT and FRNRAP. CDR3 residues: CASGLQLNTEAFF. The CDR3 DNA sequence: TGTGCTAGTGGTTTACAGTTGAACACTGAAGCTTTCTTT.

The chain uses TRBV5-1 and TRBJ1-5; unclear D gene. Germline values: CDR1 SGHRS, CDR2 YFSETQ. The CDR3 is 14 residues long. Between the trimmed V and J ends, which lost 0 bases and 7 bases, there was a span of 11 bases. The CDR3 is CASSLEFGSQPQHF. In DNA, the CDR3 is TGCGCCAGCAGCTTGGAATTTGGGAGCCAGCCCCAGCATTTT.

The chain recombines TRBV5-4 with TRBJ2-1; 12 bases fit TRBD2. Germline CDR1 and CDR2: SGHNT and YYREEE (reference sequence). After removal of 4 bases from V and 8 bases from J, the junction contained 10 bases not matched to a gene. The CDR3 loop spans 16 amino acids. CDR3 bases: TGTGCCAGCAGCCCAAGAACTAGCGGGGGGCCCCATGAGCAGTTCTTC. Encoded protein: CASSPRTSGGPHEQFF.

The genes are TRBV4-1 and TRBJ1-2; 7 nucleotides align to TRBD1. This CDR3 has 15 residues. Per germline, CDR1 MGHRA and CDR2 YSYEKL. The J segment lost 7 bases and the V segment lost 3 bases, leaving 11 bases of the junction unmatched. CDR3 in amino acids: CASSQGESGGGGYTF. DNA of the CDR3: TGCGCCAGCAGCCAGGGGGAGTCAGGGGGAGGTGGCTACACCTTC.

The chain has TRBV11-3 and TRBJ2-1, with D tentatively TRBD2 (5 bases). With 5 bases removed from V and 0 bases from J, the gap between germline ends came to 11 bases. Germline-derived CDR1 and CDR2 are SGHNT and YENEEA. This CDR3 is built from 15 residues. CDR3 bases: TGTGCCAGCAGCCTACGGGGAAGCTCCTACAATGAGCAGTTCTTC. Amino acids: CASSLRGSSYNEQFF.

The gene calls are TRBV7-2 and TRBJ2-7; no clear D. Germline CDR1 reads SGHTA; CDR2 reads FQGNSA. The V end was cut by 3 bases, the J end by 0 bases, with 12 bases between. The CDR3 runs to 15 residues. CDR3 sequence reads: CASSFSQMSSYEQYF. The CDR3 DNA reads TGTGCCAGCAGCTTCTCACAGATGAGCTCCTACGAGCAGTACTTC.

The chain uses TRBV6-1 and TRBJ2-7; 7 nucleotides line up with TRBD1. Germline V gene lookup returns CDR1 MNHNS and CDR2 SASEGT. The CDR3 is 14 residues long. The V and J ends lost 6 bases and 6 bases, in that order; junction bases with no gene match: 11. The CDR3 loop reads CASSSRDSNSEQYF. CDR3 nucleotides: TGTGCCAGCAGCTCCCGGGACAGTAACTCCGAGCAGTACTTC.

The chain couples TRBV7-2 to TRBJ2-6; D is possibly TRBD2 (5 bases). V shed 1 base and J shed 3 bases, with 13 bases lying between them. CDR1 is SGHTA, CDR2 FQGNSA, per germline. This CDR3 has 17 residues. CDR3 loop: CASSLGARGSGANVLTF. CDR3 coding DNA: TGTGCCAGCAGCTTAGGGGCCCGGGGTAGTGGGGCCAACGTCCTGACTTTC.

This sequence joins TRBV6-5 and TRBJ2-7; 10 nucleotides align to TRBD1. The CDR3 covers 14 residues. Germline loops: CDR1 MNHEY, CDR2 SVGAGI. V trimming: 5 bases; J trimming: 4 bases; junction bases outside the gene matches: 5. CDR3 nucleotides: TGTGCCAGCAGTCCGGGACAGGGGCGGTACGAGCAGTACTTC. It yields the protein CASSPGQGRYEQYF.

The rearrangement uses TRBV6-2 or TRBV6-3 and TRBJ1-4; TRBD1 aligns across 8 bases. J gave up 7 bases and V 0 bases, and 10 bases lay outside the gene matches. The CDR3 spans 17 residues. CDR1 MNHEY and CDR2 SVGEGT come from the germline V gene. CDR3: CASSYSVGDRRTEKLFF. Written as DNA, the CDR3 is TGTGCCAGCAGTTACTCCGTTGGGGACAGGAGGACTGAAAAACTGTTTTTT.

V is TRBV2 and J is TRBJ2-5; possible D gene TRBD1, 6 bases. The V gene lost 5 bases and the J gene lost 2 bases, with 18 bases spanning the gap. The CDR3 runs 16 residues. From germline, CDR1 is SNHLY and CDR2 FYNNEI. CDR3 sequence: CASSTSRTEAQETQYF. The CDR3 DNA reads as TGTGCCAGCAGTACCTCGAGGACAGAAGCACAAGAGACCCAGTACTTC. Together with reference TRBV2 and TRBJ2-5, the CDR3 gives the full variable domain: EPEVTQTPSHQVTQMGQEVILRCVPISNHLYFYWYRQILGQKVEFLVSFYNNEISEKSEIFDDQFSVERPDGSNFTLKIRSTKLEDSAMYFCASSTSRTEAQETQYFGPGTRLLVL.

This sequence joins TRBV4-1 and TRBJ2-1; perhaps TRBD2 as D (5 bases). Trimming cost V 1 base and J 0 bases, with 10 bases left between them. The CDR3 is 16 amino acids. Germline V gives CDR1 MGHRA, CDR2 YSYEKL. CDR3 region: CASSQGVGSSYNEQFF. DNA for the CDR3: TGCGCCAGCAGCCAAGGCGTAGGGAGCTCCTACAATGAGCAGTTCTTC.

V usage is TRBV6-5 and J usage is TRBJ2-2; D unresolved. Germline CDR1 reads MNHEY; CDR2 reads SVGAGI. V gave up 11 bases and J gave up 4 bases, with 8 bases separating them. This CDR3 spans 11 amino acids. In nucleotides, the CDR3 is TGTGCCGCATCCTTCACCGGGGAGCTGTTTTTT. Translating gives CAASFTGELFF.

The sample holds one count of this clone. A single base separates this from a much larger clone, so it may be a read error. The sample holds other DNA sequences that translate to the same CDR3. V usage is TRBV6-4 and J usage is TRBJ2-3; 11 bases line up with TRBD2. Trimming cost V 0 bases and J 4 bases; bases outside gene matches: 0. The length of the CDR3 is 15 residues. CDR1 is MRHNA and CDR2 is SNTAGT in the germline V gene. The DNA of the CDR3 is TGTGCCAGCAGTGACTCTAGCGGGGGGGCAGATACGCAGTATTTT. Its translation is CASSDSSGGADTQYF.

The V gene is TRBV4-2, the J gene TRBJ1-1, with D perhaps TRBD1 (5 bases). The CDR3 covers 16 residues. The V gene's germline CDR1 is LGHNA and CDR2 YNFKEQ. V was clipped by 1 base and J by 9 bases, with 21 bases between them. The CDR3 region is CASSQGARDGNLQAFF. CDR3 DNA sequence: TGTGCCAGCAGCCAAGGGGCCAGGGACGGGAACTTACAAGCTTTCTTT.

The V gene is TRBV28, the J gene TRBJ2-7; 9 nucleotides align to TRBD1. Trimming took 4 bases from V and 3 from J; bases not matched to a gene: 4. The germline V gene encodes CDR1 MDHEN and CDR2 SYDVKM. This CDR3 is 14 amino acids long. In DNA form, the CDR3 reads TGTGCCAGCAGTTCGGGACAGGGAAACTACGAGCAGTACTTC. This encodes CASSSGQGNYEQYF.

This sequence joins TRBV21-1 and TRBJ1-1; whether TRBD1, the table's D call, matches the DNA was not checked. TRBV21-1 represents a pseudogene. This CDR3 is built from 12 residues. The CDR3 here is CASSVCSTEAFF. The CDR3 nucleotides are TGTGCCAGCAGTGTCTGCAGCACTGAAGCTTTCTTT.

The rearrangement links TRBV28 to TRBJ1-6; no clear D gene. Per germline, CDR1 MDHEN and CDR2 SYDVKM. This CDR3 comprises 16 residues. V was cut by 5 bases and J by 6 bases, with 17 bases left in between. CDR3 sequence reads: CASSKRWAVGNSPLHF. As DNA, the CDR3 is TGTGCCAGCAGTAAAAGGTGGGCGGTGGGTAATTCACCCCTCCACTTT.

J is TRBJ2-1 and V is TRBV7-9; unclear D gene. Germline V gene lookup returns CDR1 SEHNR and CDR2 FQNEAQ (reference sequence). Trimming removed 2 bases at V and 8 bases at J, with 4 bases between. The CDR3 covers 11 residues. Here the CDR3 DNA reads TGTGCCAGCAGCTTATTCTATGAGCAGTTCTTC. Its protein product is CASSLFYEQFF.

This clone was detected only once. CDR3 bases: TGTGCCAGTACAACCGGGACAGGGTCAGGCTACACCTTC. It translates to CASTTGTGSGYTF. The chain joins TRBV5-5 to TRBJ1-2; 9 nucleotides line up with TRBD1. The CDR3 runs 13 residues. CDR1 SGHKS and CDR2 YYEKEE come from the germline V gene (reference sequence). J was trimmed by 8 bases and V by 8 bases; bases with no gene match: 10.